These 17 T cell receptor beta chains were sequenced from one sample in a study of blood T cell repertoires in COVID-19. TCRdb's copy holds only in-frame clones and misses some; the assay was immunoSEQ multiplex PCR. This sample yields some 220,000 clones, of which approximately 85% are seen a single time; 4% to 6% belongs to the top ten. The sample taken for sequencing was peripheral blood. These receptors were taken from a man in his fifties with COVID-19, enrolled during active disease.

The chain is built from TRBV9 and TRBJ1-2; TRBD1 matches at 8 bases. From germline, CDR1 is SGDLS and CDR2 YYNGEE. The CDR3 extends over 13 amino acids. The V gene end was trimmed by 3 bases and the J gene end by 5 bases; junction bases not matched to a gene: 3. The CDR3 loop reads CASSEGQGYGYTF. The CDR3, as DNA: TGTGCCAGCAGCGAAGGACAGGGATATGGCTACACCTTC.

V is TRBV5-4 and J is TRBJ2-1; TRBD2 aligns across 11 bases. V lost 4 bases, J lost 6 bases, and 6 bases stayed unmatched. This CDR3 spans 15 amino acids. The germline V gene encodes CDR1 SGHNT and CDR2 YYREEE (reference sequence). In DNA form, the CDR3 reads TGTGCCAGCAGCGCGGGCGGGACTAGCGGCAATGAGCAGTTCTTC. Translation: CASSAGGTSGNEQFF. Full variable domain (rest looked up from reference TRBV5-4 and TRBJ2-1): ETGVTQSPTHLIKTRGQQVTLRCSSQSGHNTVSWYQQALGQGPQFIFQYYREEENGRGNFPPRFSGLQFPNYSSELNVNALELDDSALYLCASSAGGTSGNEQFFGPGTRLTVL.

The CDR3 region has the DNA TGTGCCAGCAGCGCAAAGAGAACTCTCAACACTGAAGCTTTCTTT. Its translation is CASSAKRTLNTEAFF. The chain is built from TRBV9 and TRBJ1-1, with D unclear. CDR3 length: 15 amino acids. Germline loops: CDR1 SGDLS, CDR2 YYNGEE. V dropped 3 bases and J dropped 2 bases, with 14 bases sitting between them.

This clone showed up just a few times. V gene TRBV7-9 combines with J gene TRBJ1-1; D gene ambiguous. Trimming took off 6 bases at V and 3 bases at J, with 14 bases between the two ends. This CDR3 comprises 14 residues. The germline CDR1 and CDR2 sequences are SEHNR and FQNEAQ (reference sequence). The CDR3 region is CASSRSAGHTEAFF. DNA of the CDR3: TGTGCCAGCAGTCGTAGCGCGGGTCACACTGAAGCTTTCTTT.

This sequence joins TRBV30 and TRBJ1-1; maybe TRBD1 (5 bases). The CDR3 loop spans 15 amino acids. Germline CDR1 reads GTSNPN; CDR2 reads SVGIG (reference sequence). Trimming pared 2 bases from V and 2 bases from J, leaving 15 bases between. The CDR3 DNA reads TGTGCCTGGAGTATGCTCAGGGTACTTAACACTGAAGCTTTCTTT. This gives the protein CAWSMLRVLNTEAFF.

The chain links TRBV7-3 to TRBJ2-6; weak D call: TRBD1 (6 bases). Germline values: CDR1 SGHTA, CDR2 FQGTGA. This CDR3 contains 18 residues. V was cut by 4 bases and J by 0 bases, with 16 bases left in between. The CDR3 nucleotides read TGTGCCAGCAGCTCCCAAGGGGGACCGATCTCTGGGGCCAACGTCCTGACTTTC. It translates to CASSSQGGPISGANVLTF.

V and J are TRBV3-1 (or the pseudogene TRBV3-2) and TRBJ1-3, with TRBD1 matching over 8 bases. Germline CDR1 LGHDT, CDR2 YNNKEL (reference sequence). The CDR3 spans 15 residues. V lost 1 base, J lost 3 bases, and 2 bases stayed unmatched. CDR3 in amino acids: CASSQAGGFGNTIYF. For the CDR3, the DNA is TGTGCCAGCAGCCAAGCAGGGGGCTTTGGAAACACCATATATTTT.

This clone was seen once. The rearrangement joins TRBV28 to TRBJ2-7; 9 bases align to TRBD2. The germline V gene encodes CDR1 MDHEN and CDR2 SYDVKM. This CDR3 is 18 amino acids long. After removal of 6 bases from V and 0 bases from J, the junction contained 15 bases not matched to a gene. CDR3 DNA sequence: TGTGCCAGCAGCAATTCCCCCGGGGGCGGGGGGGCCTCCTACGAGCAGTACTTC. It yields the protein CASSNSPGGGGASYEQYF.

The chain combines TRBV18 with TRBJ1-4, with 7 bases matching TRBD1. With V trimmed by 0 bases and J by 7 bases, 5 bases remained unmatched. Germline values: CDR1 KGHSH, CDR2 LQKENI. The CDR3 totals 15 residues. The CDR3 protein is CASSPPQGLGEKLFF. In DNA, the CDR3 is TGTGCCAGCTCACCACCACAGGGGCTGGGTGAAAAACTGTTTTTT.

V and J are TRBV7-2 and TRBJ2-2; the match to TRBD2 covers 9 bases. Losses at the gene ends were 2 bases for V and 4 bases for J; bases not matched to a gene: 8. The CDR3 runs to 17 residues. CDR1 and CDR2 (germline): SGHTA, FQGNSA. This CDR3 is CASSLLAGGPSTGELFF. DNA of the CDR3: TGTGCCAGCAGCTTATTGGCGGGGGGGCCATCCACCGGGGAGCTGTTTTTT.

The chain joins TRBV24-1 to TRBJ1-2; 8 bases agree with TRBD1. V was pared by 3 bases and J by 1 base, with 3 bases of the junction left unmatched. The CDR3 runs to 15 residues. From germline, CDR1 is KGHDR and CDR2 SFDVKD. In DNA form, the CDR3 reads TGTGCCACCAGTGATGGACAGGGCCGTAACTATGGCTACACCTTC. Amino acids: CATSDGQGRNYGYTF.

CDR3 sequence: CASSATPGPNQPQHF. DNA of the CDR3: TGCGCCAGCAGCGCTACACCAGGGCCGAATCAGCCCCAGCATTTT. The V call is TRBV5-1, the J call TRBJ1-5; a possible D gene is TRBD1 (5 bases). The germline V gene has CDR1 SGHRS and CDR2 YFSETQ. The length of the CDR3 is 15 residues. The V and J ends lost 4 bases and 4 bases respectively, with 15 bases between them.

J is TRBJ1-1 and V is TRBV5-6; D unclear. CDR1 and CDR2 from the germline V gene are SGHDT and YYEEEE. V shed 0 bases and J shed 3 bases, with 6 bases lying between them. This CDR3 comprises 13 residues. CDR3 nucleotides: TGTGCCAGCAGCTTGGGACTGTACACTGAAGCTTTCTTT. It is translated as CASSLGLYTEAFF. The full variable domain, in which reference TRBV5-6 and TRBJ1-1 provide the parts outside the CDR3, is DAGVTQSPTHLIKTRGQQVTLRCSPKSGHDTVSWYQQALGQGPQFIFQYYEEEERQRGNFPDRFSGHQFPNYSSELNVNALLLGDSALYLCASSLGLYTEAFFGQGTRLTVV.

The CDR3 is CASSFNRVSEQFF. CDR3 nucleotide sequence: TGTGCCAGCAGCTTTAACAGGGTGAGTGAGCAGTTCTTC. The rearrangement uses TRBV7-3 and TRBJ2-1; weak D call: TRBD1 (6 bases). The V gene's germline CDR1 is SGHTA and CDR2 FQGTGA. The CDR3 contains 13 residues. V was trimmed by 3 bases and J by 9 bases, leaving 12 bases between them.

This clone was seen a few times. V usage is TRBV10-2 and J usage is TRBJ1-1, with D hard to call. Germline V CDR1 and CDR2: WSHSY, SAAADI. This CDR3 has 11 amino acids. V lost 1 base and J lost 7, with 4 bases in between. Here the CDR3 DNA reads TGCGCCAGCAGTGAGTTAAATGAAGCTTTCTTT. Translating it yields CASSELNEAFF.

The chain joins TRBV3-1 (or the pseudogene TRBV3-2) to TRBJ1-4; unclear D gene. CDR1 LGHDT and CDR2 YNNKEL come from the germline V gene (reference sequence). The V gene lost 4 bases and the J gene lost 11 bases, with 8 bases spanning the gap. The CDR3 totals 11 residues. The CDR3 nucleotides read TGTGCCAGCAGCCTCTCAGGTAAACTGTTTTTT. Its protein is CASSLSGKLFF.

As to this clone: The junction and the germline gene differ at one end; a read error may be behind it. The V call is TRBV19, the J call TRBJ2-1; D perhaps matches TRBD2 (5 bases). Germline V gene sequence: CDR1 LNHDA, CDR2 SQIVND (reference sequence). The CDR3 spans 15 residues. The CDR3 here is CASSIRLSSHNEQFF. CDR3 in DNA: TGTGCCAGTAGTATAAGACTAAGCTCCCACAATGAGCAGTTCTTC.